One T cell receptor (beta chain) is described in this entry. The entry originates in a study of blood T cell repertoires in COVID-19. Study as a whole: The United States, Italy and Spain were the sources of the acute and convalescent COVID-19 samples. Nucleic acid was either cDNA or gDNA, and it came from T cells, B-cell-depleted T cells, or PBMCs.

This CDR3 comprises 14 residues. V gave up 4 bases and J gave up 2 bases; unmatched junction bases: 3. The germline CDR1 and CDR2 sequences are ENHRY and SYGVKD. Clones were read by immunoSEQ multiplex PCR, and TCRdb kept only the in-frame ones, dropping some. The sample gives more than 200,000 clones, 75% to 90% of which show up once; under 2.5% is in the top ten. The chain uses TRBV10-3 and TRBJ2-7; 9 nucleotides align to TRBD1. The material sequenced was peripheral blood. The receptor's source is a man aged 25-45 years with active or convalescent COVID-19. Here the CDR3 DNA reads TGTGCCATCAGTGTTTGGGACAGGGCCTACGAGCAGTACTTC. It encodes CAISVWDRAYEQYF.